This paragraph reports one T cell receptor (beta chain). Its specificity is unknown. cDNA molecules, individually, were tagged with unique molecular identifiers. TCRdb independently ran MiXCR on the 5' RACE reads; one entry per CDR3 protein. The repertoire includes about 98,000 distinct CDR3 sequences, around 15% of them detected once, and over 6.5% sits in the top ten. These data belong to a study of early T cells in non-severe SARS-CoV-2 infection. Study overall: With bulk RNA from unsorted whole blood as input, sequencing yielded unpaired chains. Findings and caveats of the study: Lookups in VDJdb leaned toward anti-spike CD8 responses and missed private and CD4 specificities.

The specimen was whole blood. This receptor was identified in an adult who was a healthcare worker with PCR-confirmed SARS-CoV-2 infection or an uninfected control (not recorded which).

The CDR3 loop is CAISEQGERPQETQYF. The CDR3 DNA reads TGTGCCATCAGTGAGCAGGGGGAGAGGCCCCAAGAGACCCAGTACTTC. The J gene is TRBJ2-5, the V gene TRBV10-3; 7 bases map to TRBD1. V lost 2 bases to trimming and J lost 1 base; unmatched junction nucleotides: 7. CDR3 size: 16 residues. Looked up from germline, CDR1 is ENHRY and CDR2 is SYGVKD.